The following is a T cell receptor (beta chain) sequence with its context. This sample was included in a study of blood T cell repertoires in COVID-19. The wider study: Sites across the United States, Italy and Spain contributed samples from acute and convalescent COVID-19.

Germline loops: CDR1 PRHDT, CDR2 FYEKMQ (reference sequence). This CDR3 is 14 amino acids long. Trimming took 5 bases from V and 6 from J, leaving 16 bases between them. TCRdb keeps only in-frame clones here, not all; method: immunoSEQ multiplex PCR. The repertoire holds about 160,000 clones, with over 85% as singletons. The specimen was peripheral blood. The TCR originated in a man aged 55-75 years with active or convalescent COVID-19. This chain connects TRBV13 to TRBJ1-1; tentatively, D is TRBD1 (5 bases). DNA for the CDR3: TGTGCCAGCAGCGTACGGGGGGGGGTCGCTGAAGCTTTCTTT. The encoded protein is CASSVRGGVAEAFF.